This TCR beta chain derives from a study of graft-versus-host responses after intestinal transplantation. Study background: Multivisceral, liver-intestinal, or isolated intestinal grafts went to recipients.

CDR3 length: 19 residues. V was pared by 7 bases and J by 4 bases, with 30 bases between. The germline CDR1 and CDR2 sequences are MNHEY and SMNVEV (reference sequence). The study, taken as a whole, reports: Circulating GvH clone levels at their peak were associated with HvG declines (early post-transplant). Some patients had graft-donor T cell macrochimerism, and their allografts showed high graft-versus-host to host-versus-graft clonal ratios.

Comments on this clone: The antigen is undetermined.

TCRdb keeps only in-frame clones here, not all; method: immunoSEQ multiplex PCR. The table has under 90,000 clones, around 93% seen once. The chain joins TRBV27 to TRBJ2-3, with a possible D match to TRBD2 (9 bases). The starting material was unstimulated CD4+ T cells sorted from spleen or lymph node cells, obtained before transplant. The receptor's source is a human donor who was the organ donor for an intestinal transplant. The CDR3 region has the DNA TGTGCCAGCATGACACAGGACAGGGCGACTAGCGGACAAGCAGATACGCAGTATTTT. Translating it yields CASMTQDRATSGQADTQYF.